This entry lists 13 T cell receptor beta chains sequenced from one sample in a study of blood T cell repertoires in COVID-19. Sequencing was performed with immunoSEQ multiplex PCR; in TCRdb, only in-frame clones are kept and a portion is missing. The data contain 200,000 to 250,000 clones, around 86% of them singletons. The sample taken for sequencing was PBMCs or T cells enriched from blood (not recorded which). The receptors stem from a woman in her thirties or forties with acute COVID-19.

J is TRBJ2-3 and V is TRBV18, with 11 bases lining up with TRBD2. The germline gives CDR1 KGHSH, CDR2 LQKENI. The CDR3 is made up of 18 amino acids. V gave up 2 bases and J gave up 1 base; unmatched junction bases: 8. This CDR3 is CASSPSLAGGWGTDTQYF. The CDR3 DNA follows: TGTGCCAGCTCACCAAGCCTAGCGGGAGGTTGGGGCACAGATACGCAGTATTTT.

The chain has TRBV5-5 and TRBJ2-1, with 8 bases matching TRBD1. The CDR3 has 15 residues. Germline trimming cut 1 base from V and 3 bases from J; bases unmatched to any gene: 3. Germline V lookup: CDR1 SGHKS, CDR2 YYEKEE (reference sequence). The CDR3 reads CASSLFDRGYNEQFF. The CDR3 DNA sequence: TGTGCCAGCAGCTTGTTTGACAGGGGCTACAATGAGCAGTTCTTC.

The rearrangement links TRBV4-3 to TRBJ1-1, with D perhaps matching TRBD1 (6 bases). The V end was cut by 4 bases, the J end by 7 bases, with 13 bases between. There are 13 residues in the CDR3. CDR1 is LGHNA, CDR2 YSLEER, per germline. The CDR3 sequence: CASSPGTSYEAFF. In DNA form, the CDR3 reads TGCGCCAGCAGCCCAGGGACAAGCTATGAAGCTTTCTTT.

The CDR3 reads CATSRGQGFYEQYF. The CDR3 DNA is TGTGCCACCAGCAGAGGACAGGGGTTCTACGAGCAGTACTTC. The gene calls are TRBV15 and TRBJ2-7; 8 nucleotides agree with TRBD1. V lost 1 base to trimming and J lost 3 bases; unmatched junction nucleotides: 2. This CDR3 has 14 amino acids. Germline V gene sequence: CDR1 LNHNV, CDR2 YYDKDF (reference sequence).

The V gene is TRBV15, the J gene TRBJ2-1, with TRBD2 matching 7 bases. Germline CDR1 reads LNHNV; CDR2 reads YYDKDF (reference sequence). V was pared by 6 bases and J by 5 bases, with 4 bases of the junction left unmatched. The CDR3 has 13 residues. The CDR3: CATRRAGDNEQFF. The CDR3 DNA follows: TGTGCCACCAGACGGGCGGGGGACAATGAGCAGTTCTTC.

This chain uses TRBV3-1 (or the pseudogene TRBV3-2) with TRBJ1-2; 8 bases fit TRBD1. The V gene's germline CDR1 is LGHDT and CDR2 YNNKEL (reference sequence). The CDR3 covers 14 residues. Trimming took 3 bases from V and 2 from J; bases not matched to a gene: 2. The CDR3 DNA sequence: TGTGCCAGCAGCCACAGGACAGGGAACTATGGCTACACCTTC. Amino acids: CASSHRTGNYGYTF.

This chain uses TRBV4-1 with TRBJ2-3; TRBD1 agrees at 7 bases. Germline loops: CDR1 MGHRA, CDR2 YSYEKL. Trimming took 0 bases from V and 1 from J; bases not matched to a gene: 4. The CDR3 length is 16 residues. The CDR3 spells CASSQETGLRTDTQYF. The CDR3 DNA follows: TGCGCCAGCAGCCAAGAGACAGGGCTCCGCACAGATACGCAGTATTTT.

The chain has TRBV19 and TRBJ1-1; 8 positions match TRBD1. Germline values: CDR1 LNHDA, CDR2 SQIVND (reference sequence). CDR3 length equals 13 residues. J lost 5 bases, V lost 5 bases, and 4 bases had no gene match. The CDR3 sequence is CASSAGGLTEAFF. The DNA for the CDR3 is TGTGCCAGTAGTGCAGGGGGCTTGACTGAAGCTTTCTTT.

The rearrangement uses TRBV7-2 and TRBJ1-5, with D perhaps TRBD1 (5 bases). The V end was cut by 4 bases, the J end by 0 bases, with 13 bases between. CDR3 length equals 16 residues. From germline, CDR1 is SGHTA and CDR2 FQGNSA. As DNA, the CDR3 is TGTGCCAGCAGCTCCCGGGACTCCGTTAGCAATCAGCCCCAGCATTTT. Protein: CASSSRDSVSNQPQHF.

The rearrangement uses TRBV7-8 and TRBJ2-5, with TRBD2 matching 10 bases. V lost 2 bases to trimming and J lost 3 bases; unmatched junction nucleotides: 9. Per the germline V gene, CDR1 is SGHVS and CDR2 is FQNEAQ. This CDR3 contains 17 residues. The CDR3 bases are TGTGCCAGCAGCTTATACCCCCTAGCGGGAGATAAAGAGACCCAGTACTTC. This sequence encodes CASSLYPLAGDKETQYF.

The genes are TRBV20-1 and TRBJ2-5; no firm D call. Between the trimmed V and J ends, which lost 0 bases and 7 bases, there was a span of 6 bases. CDR1 DFQATT and CDR2 SNEGSKA come from the germline V gene (reference sequence). This CDR3 is 11 amino acids long. CDR3 DNA sequence: TGCAGTGCTAGAGAGCGCCGGACCCAGTACTTC. The encoded protein is CSARERRTQYF.

The rearrangement links TRBV20-1 to TRBJ2-1, with D tentatively TRBD2 (6 bases). Germline CDR1 reads DFQATT; CDR2 reads SNEGSKA (reference sequence). CDR3 size: 11 residues. Trimming removed 5 bases at V and 12 bases at J, with 14 bases between. The CDR3 DNA reads TGCAGTGCTCCGAGCACGGGAGCGCAGTTCTTC. The encoded protein is CSAPSTGAQFF.

This chain connects TRBV10-1 to TRBJ1-1; D ambiguous. Germline CDR1 reads WNHNN; CDR2 reads SYGVQD (reference sequence). V was trimmed by 3 bases and J by 0 bases, leaving 5 bases between them. This CDR3 region has 13 residues. This CDR3 reads CASSDSMNTEAFF. CDR3 bases: TGCGCCAGCAGTGATTCCATGAACACTGAAGCTTTCTTT.